This entry features one TCR beta chain sequence. Its antigen is not yet known. It has no much larger one-base neighbor in the sample; base qualities were not kept. This sample is part of a study of blood T cell repertoires in COVID-19 (dated by TCRdb to about 2020). General notes on the study: The collaborator samples originated in the United States, Italy and Spain and spanned the acute and convalescent phases of COVID-19. Where HLA class I and class II types were available, the types were taken from metadata supplied by the sample provider, not from assay-based typing. The dataset comprised deeply sampled blood TCRbeta repertoires from subjects exposed to, actively infected with, or recovered from COVID-19. Nearly every sample came with metadata listing a de-identified subject ID, COVID-19 status, age in years and sex. The repertoires were made available in a free public database intended to serve as a resource for research on the immune response to SARS-CoV-2. The prospective study material was composed of cDNA or gDNA derived from T cells, B-cell-depleted T cells, or PBMCs. The samples were drawn from two sources: the first 160 participants of the ongoing ImmuneRACE study, and over 1,000 subjects contributed by 6 global collaborators. What the work shows at the level of the full study, not this receptor alone: Clinical and demographic metadata were provided uncurated, with the amount varying by source and participant.

Its CDR3 holds 15 amino acids, cysteine through phenylalanine. Only the CDR3 DNA stays, 45 bases, in frame from base 1. According to the germline V gene (reference sequence), CDR1 reads SEHNR and CDR2 reads FQNEAQ. Cut back by 8 bases and 6 bases, the V and J ends lie 22 bases apart. Whole blood was collected in K2EDTA tubes by collaborating institutions according to the institutions' own protocols. For TCRbeta analysis, collaborator samples were shipped as frozen whole blood, as isolated PBMCs, or as DNA extracted from either sample type. The immunoSEQ Assay, a bias-controlled multiplex PCR, was used to amplify TCRbeta CDR3 regions from genomic DNA. For the original study's pipeline: The number of nucleated cells in each sample was estimated from the amplification of reference gene primers within the assay. To quantify the absolute abundance of each unique TCRbeta CDR3 rearrangement, sequence reads were collapsed and filtered. For each sample, productive Simpson clonality was calculated by taking the square root of Simpson's diversity index across productive rearrangements. TCRdb holds this immuneACCESS table with in-frame rearrangements only. Some clones are missing; in checked studies, unresolved V genes explain under half, and the rest has no known cause. V and J calls and clone size are copied from that table; D and trimming were computed from the DNA. The table for this sample lists 200,000 to 250,000 clones; 80% to 90% of them were counted only once. Around 4.5% of the sample lies in the top ten.

The rearrangement combines TRBV7-9 with TRBJ1-2; the D gene is perhaps TRBD1, on 5 matching bases. The sequencing input was peripheral blood. The TCR sequence derives from a man aged 50 or older with acute or convalescent COVID-19. The DNA sequence is as follows: TGTGCCAGCCGAGCTTGGGGCAGGGTAACTGATGGCTACACCTTC. It specifies CASRAWGRVTDGYTF.